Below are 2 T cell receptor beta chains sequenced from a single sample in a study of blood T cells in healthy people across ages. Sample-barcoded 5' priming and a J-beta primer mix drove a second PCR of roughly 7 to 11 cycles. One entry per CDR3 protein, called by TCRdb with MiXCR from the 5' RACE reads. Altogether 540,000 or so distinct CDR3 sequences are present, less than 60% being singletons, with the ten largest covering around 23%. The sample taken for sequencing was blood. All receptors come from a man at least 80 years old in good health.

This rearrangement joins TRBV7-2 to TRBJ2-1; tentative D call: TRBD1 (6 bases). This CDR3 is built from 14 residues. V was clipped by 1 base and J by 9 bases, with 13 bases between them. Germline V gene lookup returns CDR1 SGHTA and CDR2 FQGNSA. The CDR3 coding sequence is TGTGCCAGCAGCTTAGACAGGGTAGTCACTGAGCAGTTCTTC. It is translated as CASSLDRVVTEQFF.

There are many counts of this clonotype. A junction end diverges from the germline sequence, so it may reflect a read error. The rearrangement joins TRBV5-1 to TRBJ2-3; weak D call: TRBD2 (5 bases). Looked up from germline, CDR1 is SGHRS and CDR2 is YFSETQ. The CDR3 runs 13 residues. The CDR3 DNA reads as TGTGCCAGCAGCTTAGGCCCGGGGGATACGCAGTATTTT. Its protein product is CASSLGPGDTQYF.